One sample yielded the 5 T cell receptor beta chains listed below, sequenced in a study of kidney transplant recipient with SARS-CoV-2 infection. One entry per CDR3 protein results from TCRdb running MiXCR on the reads. Of some 220,000 distinct CDR3 sequences in the sample, less than 35% were seen once. The material sequenced was a blood sample, taken at baseline and between days 110 and 120 from a kidney transplant recipient. Receptors originate from a young adult male patient who had COVID-19 and was a kidney transplant recipient. The graft donor may be the source of some T cells.

This clonotype appeared many times. V gene TRBV27 combines with J gene TRBJ1-6; possibly TRBD1 for D (5 bases). The CDR3 is 17 amino acids. CDR1 is MNHEY, CDR2 SMNVEV, per germline (reference sequence). Trimming cost V 0 bases and J 0 bases, with 9 bases left between them. The DNA for the CDR3 is TGTGCCAGCAGTTTATCCCACAGGAGCTCCTATAATTCACCCCTCCACTTT. Protein: CASSLSHRSSYNSPLHF.

This clonotype was counted many times. The chain employs TRBV4-1 and TRBJ1-2; the match to TRBD1 covers 8 bases. This CDR3 has 14 amino acids. Per germline, CDR1 MGHRA and CDR2 YSYEKL. The V gene end was trimmed by 2 bases and the J gene end by 6 bases; junction bases not matched to a gene: 5. CDR3 nucleotide sequence: TGCGCCAGCAGCCAACCGGGCAGGGGGCATGGCTACACCTTC. The encoded protein is CASSQPGRGHGYTF.

A word on this clonotype: This may be a read error, as it is one base from a much larger clone. The chain uses TRBV5-1 and TRBJ2-7; 10 bases align to TRBD2. The CDR3 is made up of 16 amino acids. Per the germline V gene, CDR1 is SGHRS and CDR2 is YFSETQ. With 6 bases clipped from V and 0 bases from J, the junction kept 9 bases outside the gene matches. The CDR3 coding sequence is TGCGCCAGCAAGGGGACTAGCGAGTTAAACTCCTACGAGCAGTACTTC. Amino acid sequence: CASKGTSELNSYEQYF. Combining the CDR3 with reference TRBV5-1 and TRBJ2-7 gives the whole variable domain KAGVTQTPRYLIKTRGQQVTLSCSPISGHRSVSWYQQTPGQGLQFLFEYFSETQRNKGNFPGRFSGRQFSNSRSEMNVSTLELGDSALYLCASKGTSELNSYEQYFGPGTRLTVT.

As concerns this clonotype: This may be a read error, as it is one base from a much larger clone. The V and J genes are TRBV4-2 and TRBJ1-5; D gene ambiguous. The germline V gene has CDR1 LGHNA and CDR2 YNFKEQ. The CDR3 totals 14 residues. V was clipped by 0 bases and J by 7 bases, with 10 bases between them. This chain's CDR3 is CASSQESEFQPQHF. CDR3 DNA: TGTGCCAGCAGCCAAGAGTCCGAGTTCCAGCCCCAGCATTTT.

As to this clonotype: Just one base apart from a much larger clone, this may be a read error. The genes are TRBV4-1 and TRBJ2-2; no definite D call. The CDR3 has 15 residues. V was trimmed by 0 bases and J by 7 bases, leaving 12 bases between them. CDR1 MGHRA and CDR2 YSYEKL come from the germline V gene. The CDR3, as DNA: TGCGCCAGCAGCCAAGAGGCTTCCCTAGGCGGGGAGCTGTTTTTT. It is translated as CASSQEASLGGELFF.